This entry features one T cell receptor beta chain sequence. Germline CDR1 reads MNHEY; CDR2 reads SMNVEV (reference sequence). Trimming shortened V by 4 bases and J by 3 bases, and 13 bases separated the two germline ends. The length of the CDR3 is 14 residues. This entry comes from a study of blood T cell repertoires in COVID-19. Study information: The United States, Italy and Spain supplied acute and convalescent COVID-19 samples. Sample material is recorded as cDNA or gDNA derived from T cells, B-cell-depleted T cells, or PBMCs.

The method was immunoSEQ multiplex PCR; TCRdb's version includes in-frame clones alone and lacks a portion of them. The data hold under 100,000 clones, with roughly nine tenths observed a single time. The sequence was obtained from a man aged 50-59 years with acute or convalescent COVID-19. V usage is TRBV27 and J usage is TRBJ2-7; D perhaps matches TRBD2 (6 bases). The sample comprised peripheral blood. The CDR3 DNA is TGTGCCAGCAGTTCGGGACTTCTACTCTACGAGCAGTACTTC. It translates to CASSSGLLLYEQYF.